Shown below are 4 T cell receptor beta chains from a single sample sequenced in a study of regulatory T cells in long-lasting Graves disease. The authors built TCR beta libraries using iRepertoire HTBI primers and Arm-PCR of CDR3 regions. TCRdb re-called the multiplex PCR reads through MiXCR, storing one row per CDR3 protein. The sample consists of 530,000 or so distinct CDR3 sequences, 13% of them appearing once. This sample's time point: newly diagnosed GD, antithyroid drugs for less than 3 months. The authors made the TCR library using RNA they extracted from PBMCs. These same data were also listed under a study on T cells in Graves' hyperthyroidism and ophthalmopathy.

The starting material was peripheral blood mononuclear cells (PBMCs), obtained at new diagnosis, from a patient treated with antithyroid drugs. Source of these receptors: a man aged 30 to 39 with Graves disease.

The V gene is TRBV6-5, the J gene TRBJ2-1; TRBD1 might be the D (6 bases). The CDR3 sequence is 18 residues long. Germline assignment: CDR1 MNHEY and CDR2 SVGAGI. Deletions cut 2 bases from V and 0 bases from J, with 17 bases between. The CDR3 protein is CASSYPTGNYHSYNEQFF. The CDR3 DNA reads TGTGCCAGCAGTTACCCGACAGGTAACTACCACTCCTACAATGAGCAGTTCTTC.

This clonotype has a count of ten or more. This chain links TRBV19 with TRBJ1-2, with a possible D match to TRBD1 (6 bases). Germline V gene data show CDR1 as LNHDA and CDR2 as SQIVND (reference sequence). V was shortened by 9 bases and J by 8 bases, with 22 bases between the two germline ends. This CDR3 has 14 amino acids. DNA of the CDR3: TGTGCCAGCGGACAGTCGGCACGAATCCGAGGCTACACCTTC. Protein sequence: CASGQSARIRGYTF.

This clonotype was recorded once. The rearrangement joins TRBV10-1 to TRBJ2-7; TRBD2 agrees at 12 bases. Trimming cost V 3 bases and J 4 bases; bases outside gene matches: 10. Germline CDR1 WNHNN, CDR2 SYGVQD (reference sequence). The CDR3 has 17 amino acids. The CDR3 DNA reads as TGCGCCAGCAGTGACCACAAGACTAGCGGGGGTGGTTACGAGCAGTACTTC. Its protein product is CASSDHKTSGGGYEQYF.

This clonotype has a count of ten or more. The genes are TRBV28 and TRBJ2-3, with 8 bases aligning to TRBD1. This CDR3 has 16 residues. The V and J ends lost 5 bases and 6 bases, in that order; junction bases with no gene match: 13. Germline-derived CDR1 and CDR2 are MDHEN and SYDVKM. CDR3 residues: CASSPPGTGRKDTQYF. The CDR3 DNA reads as TGTGCCAGCAGTCCTCCCGGGACAGGACGGAAGGATACGCAGTATTTT.